This TCR beta chain came from a study of beta chain features in type 1 diabetes. The investigators reverse transcribed all of the isolated RNA, so they sequenced expressed TCRB transcripts. Some clones are missing from TCRdb's copy, which holds only in-frame ones; the method was immunoSEQ multiplex PCR. The table lists 300,000 to 350,000 clones, roughly 8.8% of them singletons. The CDR3 totals 13 residues. Trimming took off 5 bases at V and 3 bases at J, with 11 bases between the two ends. The germline CDR1 and CDR2 sequences are SGHVS and FNYEAQ. Every sorted population was more than 95% pure. Whole-study findings and limits: Within patients, naive, central memory and Treg TCRB repertoires seemed more similar than within healthy donors. Sequencing from cDNA could over-represent high-TCR-expressing cells. All four CD4+ subsets from Type 1 diabetes patients carried moderately but significantly shorter TCRB CDR3s.

This clone was detected ten times or more. Its specificity is unknown. The chain is built from TRBV7-6 and TRBJ2-7; possibly TRBD1 or TRBD2 for D (5 bases each). This TCR came from a man in his thirties or forties with type 1 diabetes. The specimen sequenced was central memory CD4+ T cells from blood. The CDR3 bases are TGTGCCAGCAGCCCCCGGGACGGCTACGAGCAGTACTTC. Protein product: CASSPRDGYEQYF.